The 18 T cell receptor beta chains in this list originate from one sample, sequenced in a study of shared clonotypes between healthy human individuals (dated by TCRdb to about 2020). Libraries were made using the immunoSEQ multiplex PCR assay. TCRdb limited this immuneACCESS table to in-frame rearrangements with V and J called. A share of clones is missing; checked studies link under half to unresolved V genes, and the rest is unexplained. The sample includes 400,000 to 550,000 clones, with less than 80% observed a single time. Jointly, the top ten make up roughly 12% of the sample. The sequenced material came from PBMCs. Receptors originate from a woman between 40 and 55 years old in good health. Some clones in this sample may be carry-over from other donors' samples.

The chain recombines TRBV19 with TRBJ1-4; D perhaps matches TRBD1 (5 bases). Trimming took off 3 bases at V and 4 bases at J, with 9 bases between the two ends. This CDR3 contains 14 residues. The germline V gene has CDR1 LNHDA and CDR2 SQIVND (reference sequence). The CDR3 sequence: CASSMRGSNEKLFF. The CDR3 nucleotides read TGTGCCAGTAGTATGAGGGGAAGTAATGAAAAACTGTTTTTT.

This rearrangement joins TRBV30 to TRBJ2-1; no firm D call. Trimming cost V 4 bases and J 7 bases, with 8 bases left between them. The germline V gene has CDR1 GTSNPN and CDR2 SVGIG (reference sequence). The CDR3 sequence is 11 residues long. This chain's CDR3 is CAWTSGNEQFF. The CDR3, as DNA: TGTGCCTGGACCTCTGGGAATGAGCAGTTCTTC.

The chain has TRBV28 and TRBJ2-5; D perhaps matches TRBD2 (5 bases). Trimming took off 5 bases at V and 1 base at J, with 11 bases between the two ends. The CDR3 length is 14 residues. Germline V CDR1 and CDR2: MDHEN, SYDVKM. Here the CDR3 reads CASSPPGFQETQYF. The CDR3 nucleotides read TGTGCCAGCAGTCCCCCGGGATTCCAAGAGACCCAGTACTTC.

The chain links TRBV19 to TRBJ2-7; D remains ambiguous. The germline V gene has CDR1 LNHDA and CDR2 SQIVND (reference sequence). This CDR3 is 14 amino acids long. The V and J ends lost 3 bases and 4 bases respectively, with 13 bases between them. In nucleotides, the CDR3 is TGTGCCAGTAGTATCTCAGTCGCCATGTACGAGCAGTACTTC. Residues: CASSISVAMYEQYF.

The CDR3 is CASSTDRDQPQHF. The CDR3, as DNA: TGTGCCAGCAGCACCGACAGGGATCAGCCCCAGCATTTT. The chain links TRBV5-4 to TRBJ1-5; 7 nucleotides match TRBD1. The CDR3 has 13 amino acids. The ends lost 4 bases at V and 5 bases at J; junction bases unmatched: 3. Germline values: CDR1 SGHNT, CDR2 YYREEE (reference sequence).

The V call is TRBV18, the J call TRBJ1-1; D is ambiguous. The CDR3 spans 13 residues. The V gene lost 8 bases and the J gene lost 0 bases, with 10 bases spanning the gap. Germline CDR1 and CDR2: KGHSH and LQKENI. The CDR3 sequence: CASHGRLNTEAFF. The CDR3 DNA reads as TGTGCCAGCCATGGACGGCTGAACACTGAAGCTTTCTTT.

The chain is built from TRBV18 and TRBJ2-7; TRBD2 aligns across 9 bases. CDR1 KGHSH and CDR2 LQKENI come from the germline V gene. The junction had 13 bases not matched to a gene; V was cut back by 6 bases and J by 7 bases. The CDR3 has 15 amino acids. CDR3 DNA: TGTGCCAGCTCCCCGACTAGCGGAGGTAGTCGAGAGCAGTACTTC. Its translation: CASSPTSGGSREQYF.

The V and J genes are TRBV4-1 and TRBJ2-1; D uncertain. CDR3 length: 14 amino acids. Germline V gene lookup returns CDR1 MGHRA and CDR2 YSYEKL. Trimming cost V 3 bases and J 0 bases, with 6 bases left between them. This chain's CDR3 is CASSQRSSYNEQFF. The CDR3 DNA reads TGCGCCAGCAGCCAGCGGTCCTCCTACAATGAGCAGTTCTTC.

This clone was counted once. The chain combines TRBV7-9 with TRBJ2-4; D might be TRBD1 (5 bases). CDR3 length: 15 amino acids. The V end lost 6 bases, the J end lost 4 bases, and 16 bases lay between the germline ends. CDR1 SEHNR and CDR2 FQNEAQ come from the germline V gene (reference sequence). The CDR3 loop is CASSQEGVTKNIQYF. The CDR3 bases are TGTGCCAGCAGTCAAGAAGGGGTGACTAAAAACATTCAGTACTTC.

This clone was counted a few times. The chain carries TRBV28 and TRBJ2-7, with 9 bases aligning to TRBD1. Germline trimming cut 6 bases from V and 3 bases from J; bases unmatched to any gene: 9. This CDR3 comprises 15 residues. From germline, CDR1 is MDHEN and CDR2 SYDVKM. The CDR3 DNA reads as TGTGCCAGCAGGGAGCCGGGACAGGGAGGCTACGAGCAGTACTTC. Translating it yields CASREPGQGGYEQYF.

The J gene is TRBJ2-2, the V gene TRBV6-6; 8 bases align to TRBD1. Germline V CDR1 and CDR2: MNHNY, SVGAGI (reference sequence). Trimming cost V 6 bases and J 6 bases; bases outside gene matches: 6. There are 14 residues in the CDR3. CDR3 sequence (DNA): TGTGCCAGCAGAAAGGACAGGGCCGCCGGGGAGCTGTTTTTT. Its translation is CASRKDRAAGELFF.

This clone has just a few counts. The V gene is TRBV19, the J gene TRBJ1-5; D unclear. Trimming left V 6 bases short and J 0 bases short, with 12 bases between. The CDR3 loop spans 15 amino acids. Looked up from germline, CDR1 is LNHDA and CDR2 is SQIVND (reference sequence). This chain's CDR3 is CASSRGGSSNQPQHF. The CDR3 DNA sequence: TGTGCCAGTAGCCGAGGCGGATCTAGCAATCAGCCCCAGCATTTT.

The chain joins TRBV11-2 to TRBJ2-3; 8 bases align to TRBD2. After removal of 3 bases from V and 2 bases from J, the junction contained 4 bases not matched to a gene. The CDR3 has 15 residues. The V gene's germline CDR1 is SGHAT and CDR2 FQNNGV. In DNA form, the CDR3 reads TGTGCCAGCAGCTTGGCGGGAGGCGTCACAGATACGCAGTATTTT. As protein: CASSLAGGVTDTQYF.

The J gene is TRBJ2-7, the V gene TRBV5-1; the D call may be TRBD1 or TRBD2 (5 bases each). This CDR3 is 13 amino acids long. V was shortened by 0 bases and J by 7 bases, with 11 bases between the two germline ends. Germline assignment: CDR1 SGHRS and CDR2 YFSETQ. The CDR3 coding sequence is TGCGCCAGCAGCTTGGGTGAGGGGAGAGAGCAGTACTTC. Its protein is CASSLGEGREQYF.

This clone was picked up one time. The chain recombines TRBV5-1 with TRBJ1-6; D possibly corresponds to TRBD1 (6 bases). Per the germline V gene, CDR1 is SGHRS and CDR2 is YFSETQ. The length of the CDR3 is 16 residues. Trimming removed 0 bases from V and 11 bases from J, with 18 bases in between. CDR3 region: CASSLEGGRGFAPLHF. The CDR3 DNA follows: TGCGCCAGCAGCTTGGAAGGCGGCAGGGGATTCGCACCCCTCCACTTT.

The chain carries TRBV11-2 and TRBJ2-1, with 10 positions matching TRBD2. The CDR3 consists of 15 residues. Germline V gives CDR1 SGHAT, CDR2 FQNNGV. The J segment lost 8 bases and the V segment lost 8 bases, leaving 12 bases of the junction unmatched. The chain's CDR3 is CASLVGTSDLYEQFF. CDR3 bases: TGTGCCAGCCTCGTGGGGACTAGCGATCTATATGAGCAGTTCTTC.

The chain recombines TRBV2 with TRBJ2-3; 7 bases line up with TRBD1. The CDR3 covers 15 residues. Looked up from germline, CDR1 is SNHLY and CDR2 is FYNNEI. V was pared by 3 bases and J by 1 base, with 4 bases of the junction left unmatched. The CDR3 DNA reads TGTGCCAGCAGTGAGGGGCAGGGGGGCACAGATACGCAGTATTTT. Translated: CASSEGQGGTDTQYF.

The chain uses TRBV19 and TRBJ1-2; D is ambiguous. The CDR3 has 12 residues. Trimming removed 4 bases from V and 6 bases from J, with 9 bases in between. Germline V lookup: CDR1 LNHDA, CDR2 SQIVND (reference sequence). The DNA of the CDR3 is TGTGCCAGTAGTAACGGGATCCATGGCTACACCTTC. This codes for CASSNGIHGYTF.